The clone carrying this T cell receptor beta chain was picked up many times. Its antigen is unknown. Trimming took off 2 bases at V and 9 bases at J, with 20 bases between the two ends. Looked up from germline, CDR1 is MNHEY and CDR2 is SVGAGI. The CDR3 contains 16 residues. TCRdb re-called the 5' RACE reads with MiXCR, one entry per CDR3 protein. The repertoire consists of about 660,000 distinct CDR3 sequences, with around 8.6% occurring once and the leading ten covering about 0.98%. The data are from a study of identical twins. General observations from the study: Diverse VJ usage suggested most zero-insertion clonotypes were not invariant T cells.

The sample was also linked to a second study, of yellow fever vaccine responses in identical twins.

The specimen was PBMCs. The sequence was collected from a woman between 18 and 29 years old in good health. The chain carries TRBV6-5 and TRBJ2-1; D unclear. DNA for the CDR3: TGTGCCAGCAGTTACAGGGCAGCGCCCCTCCAGAGTGAGCAGTTCTTC. Residues: CASSYRAAPLQSEQFF.